Given below is one TCR beta chain in context. The record originates from a study of blood T cell repertoires in COVID-19. Clones were sequenced by immunoSEQ multiplex PCR, and TCRdb holds only the in-frame ones, with some missing. The sample lists 150,000 to 200,000 clones, roughly 77% occurring once. Sequencing was carried out using peripheral blood. The clonotype was recovered from a woman aged 40 to 49 with COVID-19, enrolled during active disease.

The CDR3 here is CASSSIRTGDYEQYF. The CDR3 nucleotides are TGTGCCAGTAGTTCGATAAGGACAGGGGACTACGAGCAGTACTTC. The chain employs TRBV19 and TRBJ2-7; 9 bases fit TRBD1. Germline V gene sequence: CDR1 LNHDA, CDR2 SQIVND (reference sequence). This CDR3 contains 15 residues. J was trimmed by 3 bases and V by 5 bases; bases with no gene match: 8.